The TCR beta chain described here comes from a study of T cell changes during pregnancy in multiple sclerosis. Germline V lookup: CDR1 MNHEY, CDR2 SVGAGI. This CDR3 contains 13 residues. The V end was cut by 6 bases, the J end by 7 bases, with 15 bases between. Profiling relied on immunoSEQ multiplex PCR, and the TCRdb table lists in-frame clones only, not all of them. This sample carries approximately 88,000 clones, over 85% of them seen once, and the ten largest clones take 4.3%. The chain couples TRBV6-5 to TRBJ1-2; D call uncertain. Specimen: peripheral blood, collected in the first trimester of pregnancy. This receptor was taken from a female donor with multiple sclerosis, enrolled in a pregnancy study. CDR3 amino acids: CASSTTYRSGYTF. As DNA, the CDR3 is TGTGCCAGCAGCACGACATACCGGTCTGGCTACACCTTC.